These 15 T cell receptor beta chains were all obtained from the same sample, sequenced in a study of cytomegalovirus exposure and HLA in healthy donors. PCR was performed using 60 Vbeta and 13 Jbeta primers. Repertoires were generated with immunoSEQ multiplex PCR, while TCRdb's copy carries only in-frame clones and drops some. The sample holds tens of thousands of clones, roughly 80% seen once. Sequencing was done on a sample of PBMCs. All receptors come from a woman in her twenties or thirties in good health and CMV-seronegative.

V usage is TRBV4-1 and J usage is TRBJ2-7, with 7 bases aligning to TRBD2. V dropped 4 bases and J dropped 1; count of bases not matched to a gene: 7. In germline, CDR1 is MGHRA, CDR2 YSYEKL. The CDR3 contains 15 residues. The CDR3 reads CASSRLSGPSYEQYF. The CDR3 DNA reads TGCGCCAGCAGCCGACTTAGCGGGCCATCCTACGAGCAGTACTTC.

V gene TRBV19 combines with J gene TRBJ1-5; D is possibly TRBD1 (5 bases). In germline, CDR1 is LNHDA, CDR2 SQIVND (reference sequence). This CDR3 is 17 amino acids long. V lost 5 bases and J 1 base, leaving 18 bases between the germline ends. This CDR3 is CASSPPRWKGSNQPQHF. The CDR3 DNA reads as TGTGCCAGTAGTCCCCCCAGGTGGAAGGGGAGCAATCAGCCCCAGCATTTT. Filled out from reference TRBV19 and TRBJ1-5, the complete variable domain reads DGGITQSPKYLFRKEGQNVTLSCEQNLNHDAMYWYRQDPGQGLRLIYYSQIVNDFQKGDIAEGYSVSREKKESFPLTVTSAQKNPTAFYLCASSPPRWKGSNQPQHFGDGTRLSIL.

The V call is TRBV7-9, the J call TRBJ1-2; maybe TRBD1 (6 bases). Trimming left V 5 bases short and J 12 bases short, with 16 bases between. Germline-derived CDR1 and CDR2 are SEHNR and FQNEAQ (reference sequence). This CDR3 has 12 residues. In DNA form, the CDR3 reads TGTGCCAGCAGCGGGGGCCGGGTGGAAGACACCTTC. Translated: CASSGGRVEDTF.

The gene calls are TRBV19 and TRBJ1-2, with TRBD1 matching over 7 bases. Per the germline V gene, CDR1 is LNHDA and CDR2 is SQIVND (reference sequence). This CDR3 spans 12 amino acids. V gave up 9 bases and J gave up 3 bases; unmatched junction bases: 4. The CDR3, as DNA: TGTGCCAGCACCGGGACAGACTATGGCTACACCTTC. This translates into CASTGTDYGYTF.

The V call is TRBV5-4, the J call TRBJ2-2; a weak D match, TRBD1 (5 bases). Germline values: CDR1 SGHNT, CDR2 YYREEE (reference sequence). V dropped 4 bases and J dropped 6 bases, with 19 bases sitting between them. This CDR3 region has 16 residues. The CDR3 DNA is TGTGCCAGCAGCCCCAGGGATTGGTTGTCGTCCGGGGAGCTGTTTTTT. Protein sequence: CASSPRDWLSSGELFF.

This clone was picked up one time. V gene TRBV15 combines with J gene TRBJ2-7; D may be TRBD1 (6 bases). This CDR3 has 16 residues. Trimming pared 0 bases from V and 6 bases from J, leaving 18 bases between. Per germline, CDR1 LNHNV and CDR2 YYDKDF (reference sequence). CDR3 protein: CATSRDGGNRPLEQYF. As DNA, the CDR3 is TGTGCCACCAGCAGAGATGGGGGCAATAGGCCCCTCGAGCAGTACTTC.

The V and J genes are TRBV2 and TRBJ1-6; D gene uncertain. Germline assignment: CDR1 SNHLY and CDR2 FYNNEI. The CDR3 spans 11 residues. V was pared by 4 bases and J by 14 bases, with 9 bases between. CDR3 nucleotide sequence: TGTGCCAGCAGTGTAAAGGAGGCCCTCCACTTT. Its protein is CASSVKEALHF.

The J gene is TRBJ2-7, the V gene TRBV6-5, with D tentatively TRBD1 (5 bases). The germline V gene has CDR1 MNHEY and CDR2 SVGAGI. CDR3 length equals 15 residues. Between the trimmed V and J ends, which lost 0 bases and 7 bases, there was a span of 16 bases. The CDR3 protein is CASSYSTALGFEQYF. The CDR3, as DNA: TGTGCCAGCAGTTACTCGACAGCGCTGGGGTTTGAGCAGTACTTC.

V usage is TRBV28 and J usage is TRBJ1-4; D might be TRBD1 (5 bases). The CDR3 runs 14 residues. Trimming left V 3 bases short and J 3 bases short, with 8 bases between. Germline V CDR1 and CDR2: MDHEN, SYDVKM. The CDR3 reads CASSFRQPNEKLFF. Here the CDR3 DNA reads TGTGCCAGCAGTTTCAGACAGCCTAATGAAAAACTGTTTTTT.

The chain couples TRBV7-9 to TRBJ1-1, with TRBD1 identical over 7 bases. Looked up from germline, CDR1 is SEHNR and CDR2 is FQNEAQ (reference sequence). With V trimmed by 1 base and J by 10 bases, 6 bases remained unmatched. The CDR3 is made up of 13 amino acids. The CDR3: CASSLGGGVGAFF. DNA of the CDR3: TGTGCCAGCAGCTTAGGAGGGGGCGTGGGAGCTTTCTTT.

The chain carries TRBV13 and TRBJ2-3, with 7 bases lining up with TRBD2. The CDR3 is made up of 15 amino acids. V gave up 5 bases and J gave up 1 base; unmatched junction bases: 6. Germline CDR1 is PRHDT and CDR2 is FYEKMQ (reference sequence). CDR3 residues: CASSVAGTGTDTQYF. DNA for the CDR3: TGTGCCAGCAGCGTAGCGGGTACGGGCACAGATACGCAGTATTTT. Combining the CDR3 with reference TRBV13 and TRBJ2-3 gives the whole variable domain AAGVIQSPRHLIKEKRETATLKCYPIPRHDTVYWYQQGPGQDPQFLISFYEKMQSDKGSIPDRFSAQQFSDYHSELNMSSLELGDSALYFCASSVAGTGTDTQYFGPGTRLTVL.

This clone was picked up a small number of times. V and J are TRBV7-8 and TRBJ1-5; possible D gene TRBD1, 5 bases. This CDR3 has 13 residues. The V and J ends lost 5 bases and 5 bases respectively, with 10 bases between them. CDR1 and CDR2 (germline): SGHVS, FQNEAQ. CDR3 region: CASSKTEDQPQHF. In nucleotides, the CDR3 is TGTGCCAGCAGCAAGACAGAGGATCAGCCCCAGCATTTT.

The chain has TRBV18 and TRBJ1-6, with 7 bases identical to TRBD1. The V and J ends lost 3 bases and 10 bases, in that order; junction bases with no gene match: 9. The germline V gene encodes CDR1 KGHSH and CDR2 LQKENI. The CDR3 is 15 residues long. For the CDR3, the DNA is TGTGCCAGCTCACCGGGACAGACTTTAGGGTCACCCCTCCACTTT. This encodes CASSPGQTLGSPLHF.

The rearrangement joins TRBV5-1 to TRBJ2-3, with TRBD1 identical over 12 bases. The CDR3 has 14 amino acids. Germline V gene sequence: CDR1 SGHRS, CDR2 YFSETQ. The trim removed 7 bases at V and 6 bases at J, leaving 6 bases unmatched. The CDR3 loop reads CASGWGTGGDTQYF. The CDR3 nucleotides are TGCGCCAGCGGATGGGGGACAGGGGGCGATACGCAGTATTTT.

This chain links TRBV27 with TRBJ1-2; TRBD1 is a possible D gene (5 bases). V was cut by 5 bases and J by 8 bases, with 15 bases left in between. The CDR3 contains 13 residues. Looked up from germline, CDR1 is MNHEY and CDR2 is SMNVEV (reference sequence). The CDR3 region is CASSPIGAGGYTF. CDR3 in DNA: TGTGCCAGCAGTCCCATAGGGGCAGGAGGCTACACCTTC.